This T cell receptor beta chain was found in a study of blood T cells in healthy people across ages. The length of the CDR3 is 11 residues. Germline CDR1 and CDR2: MDHEN and SYDVKM. In regard to this clonotype: Given a much more abundant clone one base away, this may be a read error.

For the second PCR, which ran for roughly 7 to 11 cycles, a sample-barcoded 5' primer and a J-beta primer mix were used. In TCRdb, the 5' RACE reads were re-called with MiXCR into one record per CDR3 protein. The sample lists roughly 680,000 distinct CDR3 sequences, about half occurring once. The source material was blood. This rearrangement joins TRBV28 to TRBJ2-5; D unclear. The assigned J gene may be wrong: the sequence end matches TRBJ2-7 better. This TCR was recovered from a woman aged 55-75 years in good health. The CDR3 DNA is TGTGCCAGCAACAACAACTACGAGCAGTACTTC. It encodes CASNNNYEQYF.